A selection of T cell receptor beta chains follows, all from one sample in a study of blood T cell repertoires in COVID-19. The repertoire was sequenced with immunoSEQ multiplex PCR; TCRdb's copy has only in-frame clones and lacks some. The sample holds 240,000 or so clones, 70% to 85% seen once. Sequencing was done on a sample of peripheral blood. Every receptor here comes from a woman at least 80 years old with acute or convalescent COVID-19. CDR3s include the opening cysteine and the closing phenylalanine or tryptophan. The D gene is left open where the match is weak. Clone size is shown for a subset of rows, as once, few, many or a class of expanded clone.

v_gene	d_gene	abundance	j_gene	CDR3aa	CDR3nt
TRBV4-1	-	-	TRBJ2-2	CASSQASLGVSNTGELFF	TGCGCCAGCAGCCAAGCCTCTTTGGGAGTCTCGAACACCGGGGAGCTGTTTTTT
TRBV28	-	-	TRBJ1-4	CASSAPGWTVEKLFF	TGTGCCAGCAGTGCCCCAGGGTGGACGGTTGAAAAACTGTTTTTT
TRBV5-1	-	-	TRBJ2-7	CASSLALLSDEQYF	TGCGCCAGCAGCTTGGCGCTGTTAAGCGACGAGCAGTACTTC
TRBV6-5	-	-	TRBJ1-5	CASVGSPYQPQHF	TGTGCCAGCGTCGGGAGCCCCTATCAGCCCCAGCATTTT
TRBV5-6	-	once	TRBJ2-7	CASSLITGLFTYEQYF	TGTGCCAGCAGCTTGATAACAGGACTATTCACCTACGAGCAGTACTTC
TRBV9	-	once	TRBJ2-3	CASSAGDKRTTDTQYF	TGTGCCAGCAGCGCCGGGGATAAGCGAACCACAGATACGCAGTATTTT
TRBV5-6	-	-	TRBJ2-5	CASSMWPEHQAQYF	TGTGCCAGCAGCATGTGGCCCGAACACCAGGCCCAGTACTTC
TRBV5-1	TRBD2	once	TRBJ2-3	CASSLLSSSGGDTQYF	TGCGCCAGCAGCTTGCTTTCGTCTAGCGGGGGAGATACGCAGTATTTT
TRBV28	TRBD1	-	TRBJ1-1	CASGTGGVTEAFF	TGTGCCAGCGGTACAGGGGGGGTCACTGAAGCTTTCTTT
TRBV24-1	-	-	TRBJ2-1	CATSGPGGTEQFF	TGTGCCACCAGTGGCCCTGGGGGGACTGAGCAGTTCTTC
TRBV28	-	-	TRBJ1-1	CASSSPRGEAFF	TGTGCCAGCAGTTCCCCCCGGGGTGAAGCTTTCTTT
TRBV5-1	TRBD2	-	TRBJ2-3	CASSPGLAGGSYITDTQYF	TGCGCCAGCAGCCCCGGACTAGCGGGGGGGTCCTACATCACAGATACGCAGTATTTT
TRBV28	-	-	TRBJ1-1	CASSFPQVEVNTEAFF	TGTGCCAGCAGTTTCCCCCAGGTGGAAGTGAACACTGAAGCTTTCTTT
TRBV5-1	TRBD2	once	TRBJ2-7	CASSFHSGTSYEQYF	TGCGCCAGCAGCTTCCATAGCGGGACAAGCTACGAGCAGTACTTC
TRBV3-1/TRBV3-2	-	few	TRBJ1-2	CASTLYGGPHYGYTF	TGTGCCAGCACCCTCTACGGAGGGCCCCACTATGGCTACACCTTC
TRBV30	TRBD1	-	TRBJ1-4	CAWARDRGEKLFF	TGTGCCTGGGCCCGGGACAGGGGTGAAAAACTGTTTTTT
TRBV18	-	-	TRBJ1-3	CASSPVGVNPSGNTIYF	TGTGCCAGCTCACCCGTCGGGGTCAACCCCTCTGGAAACACCATATATTTT
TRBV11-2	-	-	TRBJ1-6	CASTGQTATKGSPLHF	TGTGCCAGCACCGGCCAGACAGCGACAAAGGGTTCACCCCTCCACTTT
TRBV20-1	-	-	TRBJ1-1	CSASLTGRTGNTEAFF	TGCAGTGCTAGTCTAACAGGGAGAACAGGCAACACTGAAGCTTTCTTT
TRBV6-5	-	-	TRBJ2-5	CASNPGPQGKETQYF	TGTGCCAGCAACCCCGGTCCCCAGGGAAAAGAGACCCAGTACTTC
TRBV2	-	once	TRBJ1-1	CASSEAVRVGTEAFF	TGTGCCAGCAGTGAAGCAGTCAGGGTGGGGACTGAAGCTTTCTTT
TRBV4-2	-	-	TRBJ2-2	CASSQDRLRTGRAGELFF	TGTGCCAGCAGCCAAGATCGACTAAGGACAGGGAGGGCCGGGGAGCTGTTTTTT
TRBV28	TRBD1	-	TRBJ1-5	CASRRQGGAQPQHF	TGTGCCAGCAGACGGCAGGGGGGAGCCCAGCCCCAGCATTTT
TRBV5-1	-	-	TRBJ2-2	CASSSGLNTGELFF	TGCGCCAGCAGCTCGGGACTCAACACCGGGGAGCTGTTTTTT
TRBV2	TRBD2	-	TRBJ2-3	CASSPGTSGGAFTDTQYF	TGTGCCAGCAGTCCTGGGACTAGCGGGGGGGCCTTCACAGATACGCAGTATTTT
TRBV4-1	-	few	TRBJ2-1	CASSQGSGNTPYNEQFF	TGCGCCAGCAGCCAAGGGTCAGGGAATACTCCCTACAATGAGCAGTTCTTC
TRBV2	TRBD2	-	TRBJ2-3	CAARNSGGRGLYSTDTQYF	TGTGCCGCAAGAAATAGCGGGGGGCGAGGGCTCTATAGCACAGATACGCAGTATTTT
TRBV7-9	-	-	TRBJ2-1	CASSSYPRGYNEQFF	TGTGCCAGCAGCTCGTACCCGCGGGGATACAATGAGCAGTTCTTC
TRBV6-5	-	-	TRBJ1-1	CASWETVNTEAFF	TGTGCCAGCTGGGAGACGGTGAACACTGAAGCTTTCTTT
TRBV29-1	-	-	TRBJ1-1	CSVRNGAEAFF	TGCAGCGTTCGGAACGGAGCTGAAGCTTTCTTT
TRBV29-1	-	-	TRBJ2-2	CSVRDTNTGELFF	TGCAGCGTCAGGGACACGAACACCGGGGAGCTGTTTTTT
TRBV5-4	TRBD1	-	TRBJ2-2	CASSSTPQGGTGELFF	TGTGCCAGCAGCTCAACCCCACAGGGGGGCACCGGGGAGCTGTTTTTT
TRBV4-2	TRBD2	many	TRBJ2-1	CASSGRTSGGANEQFF	TGTGCCAGCAGCGGCCGGACTAGCGGGGGGGCCAATGAGCAGTTCTTC
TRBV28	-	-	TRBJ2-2	CASSSSRAGTGELFF	TGTGCCAGCAGTTCCAGCAGGGCCGGCACCGGGGAGCTGTTTTTT
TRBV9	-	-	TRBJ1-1	CASSALQGNTEAFF	TGTGCCAGCAGCGCTCTCCAGGGAAACACTGAAGCTTTCTTT
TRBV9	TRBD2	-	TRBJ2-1	CASSAGLAGGYNEQFF	TGTGCCAGCAGCGCGGGACTAGCGGGGGGATACAATGAGCAGTTCTTC